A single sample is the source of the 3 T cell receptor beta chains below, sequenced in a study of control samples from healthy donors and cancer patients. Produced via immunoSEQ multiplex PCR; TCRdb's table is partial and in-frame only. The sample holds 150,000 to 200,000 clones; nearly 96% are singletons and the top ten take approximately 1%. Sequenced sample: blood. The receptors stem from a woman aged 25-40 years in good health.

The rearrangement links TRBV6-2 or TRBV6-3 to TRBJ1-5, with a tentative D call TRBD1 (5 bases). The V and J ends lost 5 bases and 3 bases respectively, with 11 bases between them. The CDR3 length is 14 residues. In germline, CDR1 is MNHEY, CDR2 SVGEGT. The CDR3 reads CASSPHRPNQPQHF. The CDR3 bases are TGTGCCAGCAGTCCCCACAGGCCCAATCAGCCCCAGCATTTT.

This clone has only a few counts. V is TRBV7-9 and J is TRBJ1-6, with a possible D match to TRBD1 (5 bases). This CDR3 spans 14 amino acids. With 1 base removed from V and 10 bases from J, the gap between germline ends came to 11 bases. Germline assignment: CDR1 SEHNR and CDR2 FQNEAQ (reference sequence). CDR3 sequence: CASSLGYQGSPLHF. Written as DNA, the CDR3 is TGTGCCAGCAGCTTAGGATACCAGGGCTCACCCCTCCACTTT.

The CDR3 sequence: CSVEKLAPGEQFF. The CDR3 DNA reads as TGCAGCGTTGAAAAGTTGGCTCCGGGGGAGCAGTTCTTC. This sequence joins TRBV29-1 and TRBJ2-1; D is perhaps TRBD2 (5 bases). The germline CDR1 and CDR2 sequences are SQVTM and ANQGSEA. The CDR3 consists of 13 residues. V shed 2 bases and J shed 10 bases, with 15 bases lying between them.